This entry features one TCR beta chain sequence. Patients with uncontrolled infections, other autoimmune diseases, pregnancy or lactation were excluded. The sample comes from a study of T cells in Graves' hyperthyroidism and ophthalmopathy. The source material, RNA transcripts, was used to amplify TCR beta CDR3 regions. Researchers ran a first-round RT-PCR on the TCR CDR3 using the HTBI primer set. TCRdb reanalysed the multiplex PCR reads using MiXCR and keeps one entry per CDR3 protein. Counted here are roughly 580,000 distinct CDR3 sequences, approximately 13% occurring once; the ten biggest clones make up roughly 6.2%. Germline V gene sequence: CDR1 MGHRA, CDR2 YSYEKL. The CDR3 covers 14 residues. Between the trimmed V and J ends, which lost 4 bases and 2 bases, there was a span of 12 bases.

This clonotype was obtained from a woman aged 25 to 39 with Graves' hyperthyroidism that later progressed to Graves' ophthalmopathy. The sequencing sample was made of blood. V and J are TRBV4-1 and TRBJ2-7; the D gene is possibly TRBD1 (6 bases). The chain's CDR3 is CASSPRQAAYEQYF. The CDR3 nucleotides are TGCGCCAGCAGCCCTCGACAGGCGGCCTACGAGCAGTACTTC.